Listed below are T cell receptor beta chains from one sample, sequenced in a study of cytomegalovirus exposure and HLA in healthy donors. The protocol was immunoSEQ multiplex PCR, while the TCRdb copy is restricted to in-frame clones and leaves out a portion. The table shows roughly 63,000 clones, with roughly 80% occurring only once. The source material was PBMCs. The receptors were gathered from a woman in her thirties or forties in good health and CMV-seropositive. The CDR3 runs from the conserved cysteine through the conserved F or W.

TRBV11-2	TRBJ2-4	CASSPLPGAKNIQYF
TRBV6-5	TRBJ1-4	CASGQANEKLFF
TRBV27	TRBJ1-6	CASWPAGDNSPLHF
TRBV30	TRBJ2-5	CAWSEAWGQVETQYF
TRBV7-8	TRBJ2-1	CASSLGAHNEQFF
TRBV4-1	TRBJ1-4	CASSPLAANEKLFF
TRBV6-5	TRBJ1-1	CASSAWGDTEAFF
TRBV7-8	TRBJ1-1	CASSLNGDTEAFF
TRBV19	TRBJ1-5	CASSMPTENQPQHF
TRBV6-6	TRBJ1-5	CASSYSTLNGQPQHF
TRBV7-2	TRBJ1-1	CASSEGVGTEAFF
TRBV6-4	TRBJ1-3	CASSDPPGTAAGNTIYF
TRBV2	TRBJ1-1	CASSVEGETEAFF
TRBV9	TRBJ2-5	CASSAKGGDRVGETQYF
TRBV7-2	TRBJ2-2	CASSLEQIGELFF
TRBV7-3	TRBJ2-7	CASSYQGGSSYEQYF
TRBV6-5	TRBJ1-6	CASRLGTGHSPLHF
TRBV6-6	TRBJ2-5	CASSLAGETQYF
TRBV7-9	TRBJ1-1	CSSSLGQGAKNTEAFF
TRBV21-1	TRBJ1-2	CASSNLGQGAYGYTF
TRBV6-5	TRBJ1-2	CASSEGYGYTF
TRBV9	TRBJ2-1	CASSERGLAGESSYNEQFF
TRBV10-3	TRBJ1-2	CAISTQTGYGYTF
TRBV7-2	TRBJ2-1	CASSPRGGEVLYNEQFF
TRBV4-1	TRBJ2-1	CASSQDRTPYNEQFF
TRBV7-2	TRBJ2-7	CASSLGRGSQQYF
TRBV19	TRBJ1-2	CASSPLTGGRNGYTF
TRBV7-3	TRBJ2-3	CASSLNSWTDTQYF
TRBV14	TRBJ2-7	CASSQGRDRGNEQYF
TRBV21-1	TRBJ1-2	CASSRGSTGFVYGYTF
TRBV4-1	TRBJ2-7	CASSQDRERGGPYEQYF
TRBV6-1	TRBJ2-4	CASSEATGQGAKNIQYF
TRBV13	TRBJ1-4	CASSLGQGREEKLFF
TRBV6-1	TRBJ1-2	CASGGDRGNYGYTF
TRBV5-1	TRBJ2-3	CASRPQVSSTDTQYF
TRBV29-1	-	CSVEGQFYEQYF
TRBV30	TRBJ2-6	CAWALPGSFRGANVLTF